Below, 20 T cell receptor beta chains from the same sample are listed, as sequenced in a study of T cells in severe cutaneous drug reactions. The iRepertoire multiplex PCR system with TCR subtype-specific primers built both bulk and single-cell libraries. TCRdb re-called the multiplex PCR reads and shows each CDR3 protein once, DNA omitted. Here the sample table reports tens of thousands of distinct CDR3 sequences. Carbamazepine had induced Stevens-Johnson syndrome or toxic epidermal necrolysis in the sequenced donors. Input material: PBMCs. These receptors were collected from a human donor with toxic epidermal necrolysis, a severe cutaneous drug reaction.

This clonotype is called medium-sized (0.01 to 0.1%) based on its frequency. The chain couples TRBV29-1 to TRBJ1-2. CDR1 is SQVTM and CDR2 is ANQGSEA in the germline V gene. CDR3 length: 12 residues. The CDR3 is CSVEDPEIGYTF.

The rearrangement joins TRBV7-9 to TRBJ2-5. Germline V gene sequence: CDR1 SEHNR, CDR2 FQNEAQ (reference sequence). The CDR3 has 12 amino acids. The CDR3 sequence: CASSLSLETQYF.

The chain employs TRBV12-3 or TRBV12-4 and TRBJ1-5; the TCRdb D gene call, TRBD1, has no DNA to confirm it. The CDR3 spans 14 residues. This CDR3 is CASSEGTNYQPQHF.

The CDR3 sequence: CASSQEPVRGGYTDTQYF. The genes are TRBV4-3 and TRBJ2-3. The V gene's germline CDR1 is LGHNA and CDR2 YSLEER. This CDR3 comprises 18 residues.

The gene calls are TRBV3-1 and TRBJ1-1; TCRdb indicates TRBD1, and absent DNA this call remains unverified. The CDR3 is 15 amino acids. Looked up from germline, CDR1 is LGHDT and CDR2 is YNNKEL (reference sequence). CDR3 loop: CASSPQGNRDTEAFF.

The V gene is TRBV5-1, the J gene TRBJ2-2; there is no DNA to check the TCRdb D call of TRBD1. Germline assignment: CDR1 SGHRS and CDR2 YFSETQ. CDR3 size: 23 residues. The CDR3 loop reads CASSSIIRDPGDRGLLYTGELFF.

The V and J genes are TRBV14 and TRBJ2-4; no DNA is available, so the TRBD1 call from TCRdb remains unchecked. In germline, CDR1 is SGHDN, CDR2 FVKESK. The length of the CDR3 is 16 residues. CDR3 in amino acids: CASSHRTGVAKNIQYF.

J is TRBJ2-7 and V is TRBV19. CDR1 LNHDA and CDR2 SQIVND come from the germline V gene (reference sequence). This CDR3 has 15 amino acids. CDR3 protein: CASSIFFGLTYEQYF.

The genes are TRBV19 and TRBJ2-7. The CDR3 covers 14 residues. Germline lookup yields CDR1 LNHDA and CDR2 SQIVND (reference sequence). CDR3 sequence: CASSIGSGLYEQYF.

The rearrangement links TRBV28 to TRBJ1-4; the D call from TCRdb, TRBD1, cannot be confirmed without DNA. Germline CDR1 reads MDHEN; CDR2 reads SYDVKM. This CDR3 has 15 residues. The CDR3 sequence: CASSSQGARIEKLFF.

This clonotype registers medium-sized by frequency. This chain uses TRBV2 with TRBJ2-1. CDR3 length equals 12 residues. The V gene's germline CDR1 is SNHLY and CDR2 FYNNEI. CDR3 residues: CASSRPSNEQFF.

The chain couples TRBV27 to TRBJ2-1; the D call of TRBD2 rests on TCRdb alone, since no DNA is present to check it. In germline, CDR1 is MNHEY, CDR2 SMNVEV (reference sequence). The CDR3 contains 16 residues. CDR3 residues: CASSLSSGSVYNEQFF.

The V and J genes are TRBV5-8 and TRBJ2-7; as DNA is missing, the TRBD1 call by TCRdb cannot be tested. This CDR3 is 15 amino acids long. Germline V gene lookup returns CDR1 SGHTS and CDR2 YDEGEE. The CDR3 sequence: CASSTNTGGKYEQYF. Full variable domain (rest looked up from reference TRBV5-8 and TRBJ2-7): EAGVTQSPTHLIKTRGQQATLRCSPISGHTSVYWYQQALGLGLQFLLWYDEGEERNRGNFPPRFSGRQFPNYSSELNVNALELEDSALYLCASSTNTGGKYEQYFGPGTRLTVT.

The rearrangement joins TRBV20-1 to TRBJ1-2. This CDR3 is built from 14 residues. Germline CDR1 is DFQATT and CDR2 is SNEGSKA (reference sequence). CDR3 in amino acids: CSAREMGTNYGYTF.

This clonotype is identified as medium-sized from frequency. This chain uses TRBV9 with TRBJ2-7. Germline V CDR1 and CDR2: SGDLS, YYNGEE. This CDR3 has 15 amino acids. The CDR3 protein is CASSVATGSNYEQYF.

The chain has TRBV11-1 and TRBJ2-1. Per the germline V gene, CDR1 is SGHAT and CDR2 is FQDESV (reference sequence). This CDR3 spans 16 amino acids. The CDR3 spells CASSPKRRSSYNEQFF. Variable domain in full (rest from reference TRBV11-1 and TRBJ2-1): EAEVAQSPRYKITEKSQAVAFWCDPISGHATLYWYRQILGQGPELLVQFQDESVVDDSQLPKDRFSAERLKGVDSTLKIQPAELGDSAMYLCASSPKRRSSYNEQFFGPGTRLTVL.

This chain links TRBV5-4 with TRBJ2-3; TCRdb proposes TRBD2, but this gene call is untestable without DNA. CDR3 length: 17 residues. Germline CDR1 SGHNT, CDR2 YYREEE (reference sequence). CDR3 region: CASSLGPRGGRPDTQYF.

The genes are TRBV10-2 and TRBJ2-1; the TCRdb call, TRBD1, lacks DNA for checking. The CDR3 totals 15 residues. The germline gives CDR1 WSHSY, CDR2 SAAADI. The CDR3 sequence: CASERGSGGYNEQFF.

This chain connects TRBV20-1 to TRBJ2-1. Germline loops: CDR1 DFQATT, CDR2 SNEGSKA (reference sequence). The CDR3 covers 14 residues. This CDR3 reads CSARDLEKDNEQFF.

CDR3 sequence reads: CSAQMPGRNEQFF. The V gene is TRBV20-1, the J gene TRBJ2-1; TCRdb reports TRBD2, a call that lacks DNA to check it against. The length of the CDR3 is 13 residues. In germline, CDR1 is DFQATT, CDR2 SNEGSKA (reference sequence).